Following are 18 T cell receptor beta chains from one sample sequenced in a study of regulatory T cells in long-lasting Graves disease (dated by TCRdb to about 2021). Taken with the paper, the label for time point translates to: persistent/refractory GD, antithyroid drugs over 5 years with positive TRAb. For both TCR sequencing and RNA sequencing, RNA was extracted from PBMCs in TRIzol. Library preparation was by multiplex PCR. The sequencer was an Illumina HiSeq 4000. TCR beta libraries were built with iRepertoire HTBI primers and Arm-PCR amplification of CDR3 regions. TCRdb applied fastp at Q25 and MiXCR to the public reads, then kept only in-frame beta chains. All rows with the same CDR3 protein become a single entry with the most common DNA and genes. A total of about 460,000 distinct CDR3 sequences appear in this sample, 20% to 25% of them only once. The ten most abundant clones make up around 14% of the sample.

This material consisted of peripheral blood mononuclear cells (PBMCs), taken when the disease was refractory, from a patient treated with antithyroid drugs. All receptors come from a female donor with Graves disease.

The gene calls are TRBV14 and TRBJ1-1, with D hard to call. The CDR3 loop spans 11 amino acids. The V and J ends lost 3 bases and 11 bases respectively, with 10 bases between them. Germline lookup yields CDR1 SGHDN and CDR2 FVKESK. The CDR3 bases are TGTGCCAGCAGCCATGGGGATAAGGCTTTCTTT. It specifies CASSHGDKAFF. Variable domain in full (rest from reference TRBV14 and TRBJ1-1): EAGVTQFPSHSVIEKGQTVTLRCDPISGHDNLYWYRRVMGKEIKFLLHFVKESKQDESGMPNNRFLAERTGGTYSTLKVQPAELEDSGVYFCASSHGDKAFFGQGTRLTVV.

The CDR3 sequence: CASRQSFTPGGELFF. The CDR3 bases are TGTGCCAGCCGCCAATCGTTCACTCCTGGTGGGGAACTGTTTTTT. The gene calls are TRBV7-2 and TRBJ1-4; D is unclear. Germline V gene lookup returns CDR1 SGHTA and CDR2 FQGNSA. Trimming took off 8 bases at V and 12 bases at J, with 25 bases between the two ends. CDR3 size: 15 residues.

This clonotype was detected ten times or more. The junction does not match germline at one end; this may be a read error. The chain uses TRBV12-3 or TRBV12-4 and TRBJ1-1, with D unresolved. The CDR3 extends over 14 amino acids. This chain's CDR3 is CASSLGQTNTEAFF. The CDR3 DNA reads as TGTGCCAGCAGCTTAGGCCAGACGAACACTGAAGCTTTCTTT.

The chain carries TRBV3-1 and TRBJ2-5, with D maybe TRBD1 (6 bases). Germline CDR1 reads LGHDT; CDR2 reads YNNKEL (reference sequence). V gave up 6 bases and J gave up 4 bases, with 12 bases separating them. This CDR3 is 13 amino acids long. The CDR3 protein is CASRRGRGETQYF. DNA of the CDR3: TGTGCCAGCAGAAGGGGCAGGGGAGAGACCCAGTACTTC.

In this sample, this clonotype turned up many times. The chain has TRBV19 and TRBJ1-4; 9 bases align to TRBD1. CDR3 length equals 16 residues. CDR1 is LNHDA, CDR2 SQIVND, per germline (reference sequence). The V and J ends lost 5 bases and 5 bases, in that order; junction bases with no gene match: 9. The CDR3 DNA follows: TGTGCCAGTAGTTTTGGGACAGGGCACGAAAATGAAAAACTGTTTTTT. It encodes CASSFGTGHENEKLFF.

The genes are TRBV11-3 and TRBJ2-7; D might be TRBD1 (6 bases). Germline assignment: CDR1 SGHNT and CDR2 YENEEA. The CDR3 is 14 residues long. The V end was cut by 5 bases, the J end by 4 bases, with 15 bases between. The CDR3 region has the DNA TGTGCCAGCAGCCCCGAGCAGGGGTTTTACGAGCAGTACTTC. It encodes CASSPEQGFYEQYF.

This chain connects TRBV30 to TRBJ1-1; TRBD1 matches 9 bases. Per germline, CDR1 GTSNPN and CDR2 SVGIG (reference sequence). The length of the CDR3 is 13 residues. After removal of 5 bases from V and 3 bases from J, the junction contained 4 bases not matched to a gene. The chain's CDR3 is CAWDRGGYTEAFF. The DNA of the CDR3 is TGTGCCTGGGACAGGGGGGGGTACACTGAAGCTTTCTTT. Complete variable domain (other parts from reference TRBV30 and TRBJ1-1): SQTIHQWPATLVQPVGSPLSLECTVEGTSNPNLYWYRQAAGRGLQLLFYSVGIGQISSEVPQNLSASRPQDRQFILSSKKLLLSDSGFYLCAWDRGGYTEAFFGQGTRLTVV.

This clonotype has just one count. The CDR3 nucleotides are TGTGCCAGCACCGGGGGCACAAAATACGAGCAGTACTTC. Translated: CASTGGTKYEQYF. The V and J genes are TRBV7-9 and TRBJ2-7, with D perhaps being TRBD1 or TRBD2 (6 bases each). The V gene's germline CDR1 is SEHNR and CDR2 FQNEAQ (reference sequence). CDR3 length: 13 residues. V gave up 7 bases and J gave up 4 bases, with 14 bases separating them.

This clonotype has ten or more counts. The chain combines TRBV12-3 or TRBV12-4 with TRBJ1-1; no clear D. The CDR3 runs to 13 residues. V shed 6 bases and J shed 1 base, with 9 bases lying between them. As DNA, the CDR3 is TGTGCCAGCAGGCGCGGGAAGAACACTGAAGCTTTCTTT. It yields the protein CASRRGKNTEAFF.

J is TRBJ1-1 and V is TRBV6-1; D is ambiguous. CDR3 length: 13 amino acids. Trimming left V 8 bases short and J 5 bases short, with 15 bases between. The germline gives CDR1 MNHNS, CDR2 SASEGT. CDR3 amino acids: CASSIGPQTEAFF. The DNA of the CDR3 is TGTGCCAGCTCGATTGGGCCACAGACTGAAGCTTTCTTT.

In this sample, this clonotype turned up a few times. V and J are TRBV9 and TRBJ2-3, with D maybe TRBD1 (5 bases). The CDR3 length is 15 residues. The V gene lost 0 bases and the J gene lost 1 base, with 9 bases spanning the gap. Germline loops: CDR1 SGDLS, CDR2 YYNGEE. The CDR3 DNA reads as TGTGCCAGCAGCGTAGGGGGCAAGGGCACAGATACGCAGTATTTT. Translated: CASSVGGKGTDTQYF.

The table lists this clonotype with many counts. This sequence joins TRBV12-3 or TRBV12-4 and TRBJ1-5; D is uncertain. There are 16 residues in the CDR3. With 3 bases removed from V and 2 bases from J, the gap between germline ends came to 14 bases. CDR3 amino acids: CASSFVAGLGNQPQHF. In DNA, the CDR3 is TGTGCCAGCAGTTTTGTAGCGGGGTTGGGCAATCAGCCCCAGCATTTT.

This clonotype occurred many times. The rearrangement joins TRBV29-1 to TRBJ1-1; 7 bases are a match to TRBD1. This CDR3 contains 16 residues. Germline V gives CDR1 SQVTM, CDR2 ANQGSEA. Germline trimming cut 5 bases from V and 6 bases from J; bases unmatched to any gene: 18. The CDR3 protein is CSVTGTEVVWTSEAFF. The CDR3, as DNA: TGCAGCGTTACCGGGACAGAGGTGGTGTGGACCTCTGAAGCTTTCTTT.

This clonotype turned up a few times. The chain recombines TRBV5-1 with TRBJ2-4; TRBD2 matches at 7 bases. Losses at the gene ends were 5 bases for V and 4 bases for J; bases not matched to a gene: 12. CDR3 size: 16 residues. Germline CDR1 SGHRS, CDR2 YFSETQ. CDR3 nucleotides: TGCGCCAGCAGGAGGGAGGGACGGTCGGGGAAAAACATTCAGTACTTC. Translation: CASRREGRSGKNIQYF. Full variable domain (outside the CDR3, taken from reference TRBV5-1 and TRBJ2-4): KAGVTQTPRYLIKTRGQQVTLSCSPISGHRSVSWYQQTPGQGLQFLFEYFSETQRNKGNFPGRFSGRQFSNSRSEMNVSTLELGDSALYLCASRREGRSGKNIQYFGAGTRLSVL.

This clonotype occurred many times. The rearrangement joins TRBV20-1 to TRBJ1-1; D gene uncertain. CDR3 size: 13 residues. Between the trimmed V and J ends, which lost 3 bases and 1 base, there was a span of 9 bases. The germline V gene has CDR1 DFQATT and CDR2 SNEGSKA (reference sequence). CDR3 sequence (DNA): TGCAGTGCTAGGGGGTTGGGGAACACTGAAGCTTTCTTT. Translation gives CSARGLGNTEAFF.

V gene TRBV4-3 combines with J gene TRBJ1-5; D call uncertain. Between the trimmed V and J ends, which lost 0 bases and 5 bases, there was a span of 11 bases. CDR3 length: 15 amino acids. From germline, CDR1 is LGHNA and CDR2 YSLEER. CDR3 in DNA: TGCGCCAGCAGCCAAGATTGGGCGAGTGATCAGCCCCAGCATTTT. This codes for CASSQDWASDQPQHF.

To note about this clonotype: This may arise from a read error, as a much more abundant clone is one base away. The rearrangement links TRBV20-1 to TRBJ1-2, with a tentative D call TRBD1 (5 bases). Germline V gene data show CDR1 as DFQATT and CDR2 as SNEGSKA (reference sequence). The CDR3 consists of 10 residues. The CDR3 DNA is TGCAGTGCTGATAGGGGTGGCTACGCCTTC. Its translation is CSADRGGYAF.

The chain couples TRBV6-5 to TRBJ2-7; the D gene is possibly TRBD2 (6 bases). CDR1 is MNHEY and CDR2 is SVGAGI in the germline V gene. The CDR3 is made up of 16 amino acids. Trimming removed 2 bases at V and 3 bases at J, with 17 bases between. In DNA, the CDR3 is TGTGCCAGCAGTTACCAAACGGGAGCTCCCCGCTACGAGCAGTACTTC. This sequence encodes CASSYQTGAPRYEQYF.